The 16 T cell receptor beta chains presented below share a single source sample, sequenced in a study of control samples from healthy donors and cancer patients. The repertoire was sequenced with immunoSEQ multiplex PCR; TCRdb's copy has only in-frame clones and lacks some. The sample has fewer than 100,000 clones; roughly 78% are singletons. Sequenced: blood. The receptors were sampled from a man in his 60s in good health.

This sequence joins TRBV27 and TRBJ2-3; D is undetermined. V was clipped by 1 base and J by 2 bases, with 10 bases between them. This CDR3 is 15 amino acids long. CDR1 is MNHEY, CDR2 SMNVEV, per germline (reference sequence). CDR3 region: CASSLLHDDTDTQYF. The CDR3 coding sequence is TGTGCCAGCAGTTTATTACACGACGACACAGATACGCAGTATTTT.

The rearrangement links TRBV3-1 (or the pseudogene TRBV3-2) to TRBJ2-7; 12 bases map to TRBD2. The CDR3 has 18 amino acids. Germline lookup yields CDR1 LGHDT and CDR2 YNNKEL (reference sequence). V shed 0 bases and J 0 bases; nucleotides not matched to a gene: 6. The CDR3 nucleotides read TGTGCCAGCAGCCAAGATCCTCTAGCGGGAGGGAGCTCCTACGAGCAGTACTTC. This sequence encodes CASSQDPLAGGSSYEQYF.

This chain connects TRBV19 to TRBJ1-6, with a weak D call TRBD1 (6 bases). The CDR3 covers 16 residues. V lost 2 bases, J lost 10 bases, and 18 bases lay in between. Germline CDR1 LNHDA, CDR2 SQIVND (reference sequence). The CDR3 protein is CASSIFPTGDGSPLHF. For the CDR3, the DNA is TGTGCCAGTAGTATATTCCCGACAGGCGACGGGTCACCCCTCCACTTT. The entire variable domain, with the rest obtained from reference TRBV19 and TRBJ1-6, is as follows: DGGITQSPKYLFRKEGQNVTLSCEQNLNHDAMYWYRQDPGQGLRLIYYSQIVNDFQKGDIAEGYSVSREKKESFPLTVTSAQKNPTAFYLCASSIFPTGDGSPLHFGNGTRLTVT.

This clone appeared a few times. J is TRBJ2-1 and V is TRBV5-1; 10 bases are a match to TRBD2. CDR1 and CDR2 from the germline V gene are SGHRS and YFSETQ. CDR3 length: 16 amino acids. Trimming took 2 bases from V and 8 from J; bases not matched to a gene: 10. The CDR3 DNA follows: TGCGCCAGCAGCTTAGAGAGCGGGGGGGCTGTGGATGAGCAGTTCTTC. Translation: CASSLESGGAVDEQFF. Full variable domain (remainder filled in from reference TRBV5-1 and TRBJ2-1): KAGVTQTPRYLIKTRGQQVTLSCSPISGHRSVSWYQQTPGQGLQFLFEYFSETQRNKGNFPGRFSGRQFSNSRSEMNVSTLELGDSALYLCASSLESGGAVDEQFFGPGTRLTVL.

The chain carries TRBV19 and TRBJ1-1; 8 bases line up with TRBD1. The CDR3 is 15 amino acids. V was clipped by 5 bases and J by 10 bases; unmatched bases: 15. CDR1 and CDR2 from the germline V gene are LNHDA and SQIVND (reference sequence). The CDR3 DNA follows: TGTGCCAGTAGTGTGGACAGGGCTGATGCAAGCGGAGCTTTCTTT. This gives the protein CASSVDRADASGAFF.

This rearrangement joins TRBV6-5 to TRBJ2-7; 9 bases are a match to TRBD1. J gave up 4 bases and V 7 bases, and 11 bases lay outside the gene matches. Germline-derived CDR1 and CDR2 are MNHEY and SVGAGI. The CDR3 runs 15 residues. The CDR3 is CASIITGGRPYEQYF. The DNA of the CDR3 is TGTGCCAGCATTATAACAGGGGGCCGACCTTACGAGCAGTACTTC.

The chain carries TRBV12-3 or TRBV12-4 and TRBJ2-7; no definite D call. V was clipped by 1 base and J by 6 bases, with 7 bases between them. This CDR3 region has 12 residues. The CDR3 region has the DNA TGTGCCAGCAGTTTAGAGGATCTCGAGCAGTACTTC. Amino acids: CASSLEDLEQYF.

The chain has TRBV29-1 and TRBJ2-7, with TRBD1 identical over 8 bases. The CDR3 extends over 12 amino acids. The germline gives CDR1 SQVTM, CDR2 ANQGSEA. Trimming took 1 base from V and 6 from J; bases not matched to a gene: 2. The CDR3: CSVEARGREQYF. CDR3 coding DNA: TGCAGCGTTGAAGCCAGGGGGCGCGAGCAGTACTTC.

The chain has TRBV28 and TRBJ2-1; 13 bases align to TRBD2. Germline V gene sequence: CDR1 MDHEN, CDR2 SYDVKM. The junction had 4 bases not matched to a gene; V was cut back by 6 bases and J by 8 bases. CDR3 length: 14 residues. The CDR3 DNA follows: TGTGCCAGCAGACTAGCGGGAGGGGCGTATGAGCAGTTCTTC. Translation: CASRLAGGAYEQFF.

The chain links TRBV20-1 to TRBJ1-1; D is ambiguous. The CDR3 spans 13 residues. V was shortened by 3 bases and J by 8 bases, with 16 bases between the two germline ends. The germline CDR1 and CDR2 sequences are DFQATT and SNEGSKA (reference sequence). CDR3 DNA sequence: TGCAGTGCTAGTCTGTCTGGGTCGGGAGAAGCTTTCTTT. Its protein product is CSASLSGSGEAFF.

The CDR3 DNA is TGTGCCAGCAGCTTAGTTCAGGGGTCTACCTACAATGAGCAGTTCTTC. Its protein is CASSLVQGSTYNEQFF. The gene calls are TRBV11-2 and TRBJ2-1; D is possibly TRBD1 (6 bases). Germline values: CDR1 SGHAT, CDR2 FQNNGV. The CDR3 spans 16 residues. V was trimmed by 1 base and J by 2 bases, leaving 12 bases between them.

This clone was counted once. The genes are TRBV11-3 and TRBJ2-1; 12 bases map to TRBD2. This CDR3 is 18 amino acids long. With 4 bases clipped from V and 0 bases from J, the junction kept 7 bases outside the gene matches. Looked up from germline, CDR1 is SGHNT and CDR2 is YENEEA. The DNA of the CDR3 is TGTGCCAGCAGCTCCGGACTAGCGGGACTTAGCTCCTACAATGAGCAGTTCTTC. Its protein product is CASSSGLAGLSSYNEQFF.

The chain links TRBV7-9 to TRBJ1-2; 8 bases are a match to TRBD1. Trimming took 1 base from V and 1 from J; bases not matched to a gene: 8. The germline V gene has CDR1 SEHNR and CDR2 FQNEAQ (reference sequence). CDR3 length: 17 residues. This CDR3 is CASSLEVTGGHNYGYTF. CDR3 nucleotide sequence: TGTGCCAGCAGCTTAGAAGTCACAGGGGGTCATAACTATGGCTACACCTTC.

The V call is TRBV21-1, the J call TRBJ2-5; the table gives TRBD1 as D, unverified against the DNA. TRBV21-1 is an annotated pseudogene. CDR3 length: 17 amino acids. The CDR3 loop is CASSKVSAGGRKETQYF. The CDR3 DNA sequence: TGTGCCAGCAGCAAAGTTTCGGCAGGGGGGCGGAAAGAGACCCAGTACTTC.

This rearrangement joins TRBV11-3 to TRBJ2-3; D not resolved. The CDR3 runs to 15 residues. V lost 1 base, J lost 2 bases, and 10 bases lay in between. Germline V CDR1 and CDR2: SGHNT, YENEEA. This chain's CDR3 is CASSLGSYITDTQYF. CDR3 nucleotide sequence: TGTGCCAGCAGCTTAGGTTCCTATATCACAGATACGCAGTATTTT.

A few counts support this clone. The chain carries TRBV10-1 and TRBJ1-6; TRBD1 aligns across 9 bases. Germline CDR1 WNHNN, CDR2 SYGVQD (reference sequence). J was trimmed by 8 bases and V by 6 bases; bases with no gene match: 5. This CDR3 spans 14 amino acids. CDR3 sequence (DNA): TGCGCCAGCAGCGTGGACAGGGGACATTCACCCCTCCACTTT. Protein: CASSVDRGHSPLHF.